Below, one TCR beta chain is given with its context. There are 13 residues in the CDR3. Germline trimming cut 5 bases from V and 5 bases from J; bases unmatched to any gene: 3. Germline CDR1 and CDR2: SNHLY and FYNNEI. Original data processing: Amplification of reference gene primers was used by the study to estimate nucleated cell counts. Some clones are missing from TCRdb's copy, which holds only in-frame ones; the method was immunoSEQ multiplex PCR. V and J calls and clone size are copied from that table; D and trimming were computed from the DNA. The data contain approximately 300,000 clones, 70% to 90% of them singletons. Cohorts were determined from participant-reported clinical history. The data are from a study of blood T cell repertoires in COVID-19. Study information: The study drew acute and convalescent COVID-19 samples from the United States, Italy and Spain. Sources were T cells, B-cell-depleted T cells, or PBMCs; the material itself was cDNA or gDNA.

The sequence was obtained from a woman in her twenties or thirties who had recovered from COVID-19. The chain has TRBV2 and TRBJ2-7; 10 nucleotides line up with TRBD1. Sequencing input: PBMCs or T cells enriched from blood (not recorded which). CDR3 in amino acids: CASSPGTGDEQYF. In DNA, the CDR3 is TGTGCCAGCAGTCCCGGGACAGGGGACGAGCAGTACTTC.